Below, 12 T cell receptor beta chains from the same sample are listed, as sequenced in a study of shared clonotypes between healthy human individuals. The table came from immunoSEQ multiplex PCR; TCRdb's copy has only in-frame clones and leaves some out. The sample includes approximately 2.4 million clones, nearly 97% of them seen just once. Sequencing was performed on naive CD4+ T cells sorted from blood. Subset noted: CD45RA+ positively selected. These receptors were taken from a young man in good health.

This clone has only one observation. The chain couples TRBV6-5 to TRBJ1-1; D uncertain. Germline V gene data show CDR1 as MNHEY and CDR2 as SVGAGI. The CDR3 spans 14 residues. Deletions cut 5 bases from V and 2 bases from J, with 12 bases between. This CDR3 is CASSIRALNTEAFF. DNA of the CDR3: TGTGCCAGCAGTATAAGGGCCTTAAACACTGAAGCTTTCTTT.

V is TRBV27 and J is TRBJ1-5; 7 bases agree with TRBD1. There are 14 residues in the CDR3. The junction had 8 bases not matched to a gene; V was cut back by 8 bases and J by 4 bases. Germline CDR1 and CDR2: MNHEY and SMNVEV (reference sequence). CDR3 residues: CASGKQGSNQPQHF. Written as DNA, the CDR3 is TGTGCCAGCGGGAAACAGGGGAGTAATCAGCCCCAGCATTTT.

This chain uses TRBV1 with TRBJ2-3; no DNA check was done on the table's D call, TRBD1. TRBV1 is described as a pseudogene. The CDR3 contains 15 residues. The CDR3, as DNA: TGCACCAGCGACCTAGGGACATCCGACACAGATACGCAGTATTTT. This translates into CTSDLGTSDTDTQYF.

This chain joins TRBV5-1 and TRBJ2-2; 9 bases are shared with TRBD1. This CDR3 comprises 15 residues. The junction had 5 bases not matched to a gene; V was cut back by 0 bases and J by 8 bases. Germline V gene lookup returns CDR1 SGHRS and CDR2 YFSETQ. The CDR3 loop is CASSLAGTGLGELFF. Here the CDR3 DNA reads TGCGCCAGCAGCTTGGCCGGGACAGGGTTAGGGGAGCTGTTTTTT. Full variable domain (outside the CDR3, taken from reference TRBV5-1 and TRBJ2-2): KAGVTQTPRYLIKTRGQQVTLSCSPISGHRSVSWYQQTPGQGLQFLFEYFSETQRNKGNFPGRFSGRQFSNSRSEMNVSTLELGDSALYLCASSLAGTGLGELFFGEGSRLTVL.

The V and J genes are TRBV5-1 and TRBJ1-2; no definite D call. Per the germline V gene, CDR1 is SGHRS and CDR2 is YFSETQ. Trimming took 3 bases from V and 4 from J, leaving 10 bases between them. This CDR3 is 13 amino acids long. For the CDR3, the DNA is TGCGCCAGCAGCTCCACAAGGATCTATGGCTACACCTTC. This encodes CASSSTRIYGYTF.

The genes are TRBV6-6 and TRBJ2-7, with a possible D match to TRBD1 (5 bases). V was shortened by 2 bases and J by 3 bases, with 8 bases between the two germline ends. CDR3 size: 13 residues. Germline loops: CDR1 MNHNY, CDR2 SVGAGI (reference sequence). CDR3 sequence: CASSYGADYEQYF. The CDR3 bases are TGTGCCAGCAGTTACGGGGCAGACTACGAGCAGTACTTC.

The chain uses TRBV6-1 and TRBJ2-5; the D gene is possibly TRBD1 (6 bases). Germline V gives CDR1 MNHNS, CDR2 SASEGT. The CDR3 extends over 12 amino acids. The V end was cut by 3 bases, the J end by 10 bases, with 12 bases between. The DNA for the CDR3 is TGTGCCAGCAGTGACTTACAGGGAATCCAGTACTTC. It yields the protein CASSDLQGIQYF.

The chain has TRBV28 and TRBJ2-5, with 9 nucleotides matching TRBD1. Germline loops: CDR1 MDHEN, CDR2 SYDVKM. The CDR3 totals 16 residues. With V trimmed by 3 bases and J by 5 bases, 10 bases remained unmatched. This chain's CDR3 is CASSLLGTGSVETQYF. Here the CDR3 DNA reads TGTGCCAGCAGTTTGCTCGGGACAGGGAGTGTGGAGACCCAGTACTTC. The whole variable domain, filled in from reference TRBV28 and TRBJ2-5, reads DVKVTQSSRYLVKRTGEKVFLECVQDMDHENMFWYRQDPGLGLRLIYFSYDVKMKEKGDIPEGYSVSREKKERFSLILESASTNQTSMYLCASSLLGTGSVETQYFGPGTRLLVL.

This clone was seen only a few times. The sample carries other DNA sequences with the same CDR3. V usage is TRBV6-1 and J usage is TRBJ1-6, with D unresolved. CDR1 and CDR2 (germline): MNHNS, SASEGT. The CDR3 length is 14 residues. The V gene lost 8 bases and the J gene lost 0 bases, with 8 bases spanning the gap. The CDR3 nucleotides are TGTGCCAGCTCGGGAAGCTCCTATAATTCACCCCTCCACTTT. It yields the protein CASSGSSYNSPLHF.

The chain employs TRBV5-4 and TRBJ2-5; 9 nucleotides agree with TRBD2. V was pared by 7 bases and J by 5 bases, with 9 bases of the junction left unmatched. The germline CDR1 and CDR2 sequences are SGHNT and YYREEE (reference sequence). The CDR3 has 14 residues. The CDR3 here is CASFSRGGPETQYF. In DNA form, the CDR3 reads TGTGCCAGCTTCTCGCGGGGGGGCCCGGAGACCCAGTACTTC.

The V gene is TRBV10-2, the J gene TRBJ2-4; 7 bases align to TRBD1. This CDR3 contains 16 residues. Germline loops: CDR1 WSHSY, CDR2 SAAADI. J was trimmed by 3 bases and V by 3 bases; bases with no gene match: 8. CDR3 sequence: CASSDVGGLGKNIQYF. CDR3 bases: TGCGCCAGCAGTGACGTAGGGGGCCTCGGCAAAAACATTCAGTACTTC.

Regarding this clone: The identical CDR3 is also encoded by other nucleotide sequences in the sample. This chain joins TRBV5-1 and TRBJ2-1; D not certain. V was clipped by 0 bases and J by 0 bases, with 7 bases between them. The CDR3 extends over 15 amino acids. Germline values: CDR1 SGHRS, CDR2 YFSETQ. The CDR3 loop reads CASSLEATSYNEQFF. The CDR3 coding sequence is TGCGCCAGCAGCTTGGAAGCTACCTCCTACAATGAGCAGTTCTTC.